Shown below are 30 T cell receptor beta chains from a single sample sequenced in a study of read filtering for tumor transcriptome and immune sequencing. This library used around 400 ng RNA and molecular barcoded adaptors spanning alpha/delta and beta/gamma chains. TCRdb reanalysed the reads using MiXCR and keeps one entry per CDR3 protein. The table records 400 or so distinct CDR3 sequences, 60% to 80% of them present only once. Sequencing was performed on a population of CD138-negative cells sorted from bone marrow. The receptor set was obtained from a donor at least 40 years old with multiple myeloma. This table probably holds off-target reads from a library built for another chain.

The chain combines TRBV5-1 with TRBJ2-7; unclear D gene. Germline CDR1 SGHRS, CDR2 YFSETQ. V was trimmed by 0 bases and J by 5 bases, leaving 12 bases between them. The CDR3 extends over 14 amino acids. The CDR3: CASSLERPADEQYF. The CDR3 nucleotides are TGCGCCAGCAGCTTGGAGAGGCCCGCCGACGAGCAGTACTTC.

The rearrangement links TRBV13 to TRBJ2-1; 10 nucleotides agree with TRBD2. Germline trimming cut 5 bases from V and 7 bases from J; bases unmatched to any gene: 20. This CDR3 is 19 amino acids long. The germline gives CDR1 PRHDT, CDR2 FYEKMQ (reference sequence). Written as DNA, the CDR3 is TGTGCCAGCAGCCCCTGGGCTAGCGGGAGTAAGGAGGGGGGGAATGAGCAGTTCTTC. Translation: CASSPWASGSKEGGNEQFF.

This clonotype was observed a few times. The V gene is TRBV6-2 or TRBV6-3, the J gene TRBJ2-6; weak D call: TRBD2 (6 bases). The ends were cut back, 3 bases at V and 0 bases at J, with 15 bases in the middle. Germline CDR1 and CDR2: MNHEY and SVGEGT. The CDR3 length is 18 residues. The CDR3 DNA sequence: TGTGCCAGCAGTTATGGGCGGGGTCGACCCTCTGGGGCCAACGTCCTGACTTTC. Translation: CASSYGRGRPSGANVLTF.

About this clonotype: An end of the junction does not agree with germline; a read error may underlie this. This sequence joins TRBV7-6 and TRBJ2-3; 8 bases agree with TRBD2. There are 15 residues in the CDR3. Germline V gene lookup returns CDR1 SGHVS and CDR2 FNYEAQ. The DNA of the CDR3 is TGTGCCAGCAGCACCGGAAGCGGGAGCACAGATACGCTGTATTTT. The encoded protein is CASSTGSGSTDTLYF.

This chain connects TRBV24-1 to TRBJ2-2; D is undetermined. The CDR3 contains 17 residues. Looked up from germline, CDR1 is KGHDR and CDR2 is SFDVKD. V shed 1 base and J shed 0 bases, with 11 bases lying between them. The CDR3 DNA is TGTGCCACCAGTGATTTTAGGAGACAACCGAACACCGGGGAGCTGTTTTTT. The encoded protein is CATSDFRRQPNTGELFF.

This clonotype was seen a few times. The rearrangement links TRBV20-1 to TRBJ2-7; 14 bases line up with TRBD2. The V gene's germline CDR1 is DFQATT and CDR2 SNEGSKA (reference sequence). This CDR3 is built from 16 residues. With V trimmed by 6 bases and J by 3 bases, 10 bases remained unmatched. The CDR3 loop is CSATGTSGSKVYEQYF. The CDR3 bases are TGCAGTGCAACCGGGACTAGCGGGAGTAAAGTCTACGAGCAGTACTTC.

The genes are TRBV7-2 and TRBJ2-3, with no clear D. CDR1 and CDR2 (germline): SGHTA, FQGNSA. This CDR3 has 14 amino acids. Trimming removed 2 bases at V and 1 base at J, with 7 bases between. The CDR3 DNA sequence: TGTGCCAGCAGCTTATTGGGCGGCACAGATACGCAGTATTTT. It translates to CASSLLGGTDTQYF.

The J gene is TRBJ2-7, the V gene TRBV29-1; the match to TRBD2 covers 7 bases. This CDR3 contains 13 residues. The germline V gene encodes CDR1 SQVTM and CDR2 ANQGSEA. The ends lost 1 base at V and 2 bases at J; junction bases unmatched: 2. This CDR3 reads CSVEAGGTYEQYF. DNA of the CDR3: TGCAGCGTTGAAGCGGGAGGAACCTACGAGCAGTACTTC.

This chain joins TRBV3-1 and TRBJ1-1; 7 bases map to TRBD1. Trimming removed 3 bases from V and 11 bases from J; junction bases left unmatched: 9. The CDR3 runs 13 residues. The germline V gene encodes CDR1 LGHDT and CDR2 YNNKEL (reference sequence). The CDR3 DNA reads as TGTGCCAGCAGCCAGGGACAGTCAACGGGGGCTTTCTTT. This sequence encodes CASSQGQSTGAFF.

V gene TRBV2 combines with J gene TRBJ2-1; 7 bases align to TRBD2. Losses at the gene ends were 5 bases for V and 7 bases for J; bases not matched to a gene: 2. CDR3 length equals 12 residues. CDR1 and CDR2 (germline): SNHLY, FYNNEI. The CDR3 region has the DNA TGTGCCAGCAGTCTAGCGGAGAATGAGCAGTTCTTC. Translated: CASSLAENEQFF.

This rearrangement joins TRBV5-1 to TRBJ2-7; 7 bases line up with TRBD2. This CDR3 spans 15 amino acids. Germline V gene lookup returns CDR1 SGHRS and CDR2 YFSETQ. Germline trimming cut 0 bases from V and 0 bases from J; bases unmatched to any gene: 3. This chain's CDR3 is CASSLALAVSYEQYF. DNA for the CDR3: TGCGCCAGCAGCTTGGCTCTAGCGGTCTCCTACGAGCAGTACTTC. The variable domain in full, with the rest retrieved from reference TRBV5-1 and TRBJ2-7, is KAGVTQTPRYLIKTRGQQVTLSCSPISGHRSVSWYQQTPGQGLQFLFEYFSETQRNKGNFPGRFSGRQFSNSRSEMNVSTLELGDSALYLCASSLALAVSYEQYFGPGTRLTVT.

This chain joins TRBV27 and TRBJ2-2; D is uncertain. The CDR3 is 14 residues long. Germline loops: CDR1 MNHEY, CDR2 SMNVEV (reference sequence). Trimming cost V 3 bases and J 3 bases, with 8 bases left between them. CDR3 protein: CASSFGSHTGELFF. The CDR3 DNA follows: TGTGCCAGCAGTTTTGGGTCCCACACCGGGGAGCTGTTTTTT.

This chain uses TRBV11-2 with TRBJ2-2; D is ambiguous. Germline assignment: CDR1 SGHAT and CDR2 FQNNGV. Trimming pared 5 bases from V and 4 bases from J, leaving 8 bases between. CDR3 length: 13 amino acids. The CDR3 loop is CASSVKVTGELFF. CDR3 coding DNA: TGTGCCAGCAGCGTAAAGGTCACCGGGGAGCTGTTTTTT.

This clonotype showed up just a few times. The chain uses TRBV5-4 and TRBJ2-1; weak D call: TRBD1 (6 bases). There are 15 residues in the CDR3. Trimming left V 1 base short and J 2 bases short, with 10 bases between. Germline V gene data show CDR1 as SGHNT and CDR2 as YYREEE (reference sequence). Here the CDR3 DNA reads TGTGCCAGCAGCTTGTCAGGGGTCACCTACAATGAGCAGTTCTTC. It encodes CASSLSGVTYNEQFF.

The chain couples TRBV18 to TRBJ2-1; D perhaps matches TRBD2 (6 bases). The germline V gene encodes CDR1 KGHSH and CDR2 LQKENI. Trimming cost V 3 bases and J 6 bases, with 15 bases left between them. The CDR3 sequence is 15 residues long. The CDR3 coding sequence is TGTGCCAGCTCACCCGAACGGGCAGCGGGCAATGAGCAGTTCTTC. It encodes CASSPERAAGNEQFF.

The rearrangement links TRBV19 to TRBJ2-1, with 8 bases aligning to TRBD1. The CDR3 has 14 amino acids. The germline V gene has CDR1 LNHDA and CDR2 SQIVND (reference sequence). J was trimmed by 7 bases and V by 0 bases; bases with no gene match: 2. In nucleotides, the CDR3 is TGTGCCAGTAGTATAGATCAGGGGGCGAATGAGCAGTTCTTC. Its translation: CASSIDQGANEQFF.

This clonotype is labeled as hyperexpanded. The V and J genes are TRBV11-2 and TRBJ2-7; no clear D. Germline V gene lookup returns CDR1 SGHAT and CDR2 FQNNGV. V was trimmed by 1 base and J by 7 bases, leaving 11 bases between them. The CDR3 has 13 residues. The CDR3 sequence is CASSLANPWEQYF. CDR3 bases: TGTGCCAGCAGCTTAGCAAACCCGTGGGAGCAGTACTTC.

The rearrangement uses TRBV4-1 and TRBJ1-5, with D perhaps matching TRBD1 (6 bases). The germline V gene has CDR1 MGHRA and CDR2 YSYEKL. The ends were cut back, 4 bases at V and 0 bases at J, with 10 bases in the middle. This CDR3 spans 15 amino acids. CDR3 sequence: CASSRYRDSNQPQHF. In DNA, the CDR3 is TGCGCCAGCAGCCGATACAGGGATAGCAATCAGCCCCAGCATTTT.

This chain uses TRBV11-2 with TRBJ1-4; maybe TRBD1 (5 bases). This CDR3 is built from 14 residues. CDR1 SGHAT and CDR2 FQNNGV come from the germline V gene. V was trimmed by 5 bases and J by 7 bases, leaving 14 bases between them. The CDR3 bases are TGTGCCAGCAGCGGACCCGGTGGGGGTGAAAAACTGTTTTTT. This gives the protein CASSGPGGGEKLFF. Full variable domain (remainder filled in from reference TRBV11-2 and TRBJ1-4): EAGVAQSPRYKIIEKRQSVAFWCNPISGHATLYWYQQILGQGPKLLIQFQNNGVVDDSQLPKDRFSAERLKGVDSTLKIQPAKLEDSAVYLCASSGPGGGEKLFFGSGTQLSVL.

This clonotype showed up just once. The V call is TRBV19, the J call TRBJ2-1; 10 nucleotides match TRBD1. The V and J ends lost 6 bases and 4 bases, in that order; junction bases with no gene match: 15. The CDR3 has 18 residues. Germline loops: CDR1 LNHDA, CDR2 SQIVND (reference sequence). CDR3 in DNA: TGTGCCAGTAGCAGGGGACAGGGGATTATCCGGGGGTACAATGAGCAGTTCTTC. Encoded protein: CASSRGQGIIRGYNEQFF.

This chain uses TRBV28 with TRBJ2-4, with D unclear. The CDR3 consists of 13 residues. From germline, CDR1 is MDHEN and CDR2 SYDVKM. V was pared by 10 bases and J by 0 bases, with 10 bases between. The CDR3 region is CATLDLAKNIQYF. CDR3 coding DNA: TGTGCCACCCTGGATCTAGCCAAAAACATTCAGTACTTC.

This clonotype ranks as hyperexpanded. The chain carries TRBV5-1 and TRBJ2-3; D is possibly TRBD1 (5 bases). Germline V gene data show CDR1 as SGHRS and CDR2 as YFSETQ. The CDR3 has 16 amino acids. The germline V and J ends were trimmed by 0 bases and 4 bases, with 15 bases remaining between them. The CDR3 here is CASSLEQAARADTQYF. For the CDR3, the DNA is TGCGCCAGCAGCTTGGAACAGGCCGCCAGAGCAGATACGCAGTATTTT.

The rearrangement links TRBV20-1 to TRBJ1-4; possibly TRBD1 for D (6 bases). Trimming stripped 6 bases from V and 8 bases from J, with 19 bases between. The germline V gene encodes CDR1 DFQATT and CDR2 SNEGSKA (reference sequence). CDR3 length: 14 residues. The DNA for the CDR3 is TGCAGTGCCCCCATGGAACCCACAGGGGAAAAACTGTTTTTT. Amino acids: CSAPMEPTGEKLFF.

The V gene is TRBV5-4, the J gene TRBJ2-2; a possible D gene is TRBD2 (6 bases). There are 17 residues in the CDR3. Between the trimmed V and J ends, which lost 0 bases and 0 bases, there was a span of 12 bases. Germline V gives CDR1 SGHNT, CDR2 YYREEE (reference sequence). CDR3 in amino acids: CASSLGLAVTNTGELFF. CDR3 DNA: TGTGCCAGCAGCTTGGGATTAGCGGTAACGAACACCGGGGAGCTGTTTTTT.

As to this clonotype: A junction boundary mismatches the germline segment, possibly from a read error. This rearrangement joins TRBV29-1 to TRBJ2-1; D might be TRBD1 (5 bases). Germline V gives CDR1 SQVTM, CDR2 ANQGSEA. The length of the CDR3 is 16 residues. CDR3 nucleotides: TGCAGCGTCGTACCCCAGGCAGGGTTTCGATACAATAAGCAGTTCTTC. This sequence encodes CSVVPQAGFRYNKQFF.

By proportion, this clonotype is hyperexpanded. The chain carries TRBV19 and TRBJ2-1; TRBD2 matches at 12 bases. Germline trimming cut 8 bases from V and 1 base from J; bases unmatched to any gene: 12. CDR1 is LNHDA, CDR2 SQIVND, per germline (reference sequence). This CDR3 has 18 amino acids. This chain's CDR3 is CASAPLAGGLTSYNEQFF. CDR3 nucleotides: TGTGCCAGTGCCCCACTAGCGGGAGGCCTCACATCCTACAATGAGCAGTTCTTC.

This clonotype was recorded once. This sequence joins TRBV3-1 and TRBJ2-7, with 12 bases identical to TRBD2. The V segment lost 8 bases and the J segment 0 bases; nucleotides outside the gene matches: 5. Looked up from germline, CDR1 is LGHDT and CDR2 is YNNKEL (reference sequence). This CDR3 has 15 amino acids. The CDR3: CASGRLAGASYEQYF. CDR3 bases: TGTGCCAGCGGACGACTAGCGGGGGCCTCCTACGAGCAGTACTTC.

The rearrangement joins TRBV7-2 to TRBJ2-1; 10 positions match TRBD2. CDR1 is SGHTA and CDR2 is FQGNSA in the germline V gene. Unmatched junction bases numbered 7, after V lost 3 bases and J lost 8 bases. There are 15 residues in the CDR3. Here the CDR3 reads CASSFLAGDWDEQFF. DNA of the CDR3: TGTGCCAGCAGCTTCCTAGCGGGAGATTGGGATGAGCAGTTCTTC.

The chain has TRBV20-1 and TRBJ1-5; D unresolved. The germline V gene has CDR1 DFQATT and CDR2 SNEGSKA (reference sequence). The V end was cut by 2 bases, the J end by 3 bases, with 11 bases between. The CDR3 length is 14 residues. The CDR3 region is CSARSQGANQPQHF. The CDR3 nucleotides read TGCAGTGCTAGAAGTCAAGGAGCCAATCAGCCCCAGCATTTT.

This clonotype has a handful of counts. Germline is not matched at one junction end, which may reflect a read error. The V call is TRBV7-9, the J call TRBJ2-6; TRBD2 is a possible D gene (6 bases). CDR3 length: 18 amino acids. Looked up from germline, CDR1 is SEHNR and CDR2 is FQNEAQ (reference sequence). DNA of the CDR3: TGTGCCAGCAGTCGAAGACTAGATATCAACTCTGGGGCCAACGTCCAGACTTTC. Protein: CASSRRLDINSGANVQTF.